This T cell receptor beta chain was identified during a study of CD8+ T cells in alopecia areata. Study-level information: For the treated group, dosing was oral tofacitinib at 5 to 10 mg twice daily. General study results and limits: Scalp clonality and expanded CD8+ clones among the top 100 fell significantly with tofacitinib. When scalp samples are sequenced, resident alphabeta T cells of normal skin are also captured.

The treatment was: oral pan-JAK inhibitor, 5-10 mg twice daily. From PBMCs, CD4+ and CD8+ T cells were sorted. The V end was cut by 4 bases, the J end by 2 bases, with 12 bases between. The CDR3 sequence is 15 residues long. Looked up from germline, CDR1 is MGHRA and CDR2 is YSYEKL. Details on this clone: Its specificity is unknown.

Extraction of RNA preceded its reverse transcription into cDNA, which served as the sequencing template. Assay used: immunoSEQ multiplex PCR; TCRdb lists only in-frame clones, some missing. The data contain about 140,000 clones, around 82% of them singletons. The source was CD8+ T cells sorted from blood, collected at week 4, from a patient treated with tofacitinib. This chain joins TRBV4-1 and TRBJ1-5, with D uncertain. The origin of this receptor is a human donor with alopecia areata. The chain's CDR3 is CASSPEVRGNQPQHF. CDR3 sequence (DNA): TGCGCCAGCAGCCCTGAAGTAAGAGGCAATCAGCCCCAGCATTTT.